The 27 T cell receptor beta chains reported below all come from one sample, sequenced in a study of cytotoxic CD8 clonotypes in ibrutinib-treated CLL (dated by TCRdb to about 2021). The sample's time point, from its label and the paper: 12 months on ibrutinib. Libraries were prepared through the immunoSEQ multiplex PCR assay. The clones in this table, taken by TCRdb from immuneACCESS, are in-frame only. Not every clone is retained; where verified, under half of the shortfall comes from an unresolved V gene, and the cause of the rest is unknown. The table for this sample lists more than 140,000 clones; 60% to 85% of them were counted only once. The top ten clonotypes cover 25% to 30% of the sample. The sample in question was PBMCs, obtained after 12 months of ibrutinib treatment. The receptors stem from a human donor with chronic lymphocytic leukemia.

The rearrangement uses TRBV21-1 and TRBJ1-6; the table's D gene call, TRBD1, was not cross checked with the DNA. TRBV21-1 has pseudogene status. This CDR3 region has 14 residues. As DNA, the CDR3 is TGTGCCATTACCGCGGGCAGGGGTAGGTCACCCCTCCACTTT. As protein: CAITAGRGRSPLHF.

J is TRBJ2-7 and V is TRBV5-1; possibly TRBD1 for D (5 bases). The CDR3 has 14 residues. V lost 4 bases, J lost 2 bases, and 13 bases lay in between. Germline loops: CDR1 SGHRS, CDR2 YFSETQ. DNA for the CDR3: TGCGCCAGCAGCACTAAGACAGCAACCTACGAGCAGTACTTC. Translation gives CASSTKTATYEQYF. The full variable domain, rest sourced from reference TRBV5-1 and TRBJ2-7, is KAGVTQTPRYLIKTRGQQVTLSCSPISGHRSVSWYQQTPGQGLQFLFEYFSETQRNKGNFPGRFSGRQFSNSRSEMNVSTLELGDSALYLCASSTKTATYEQYFGPGTRLTVT.

The chain links TRBV7-2 to TRBJ2-5; D possibly matches TRBD1 or TRBD2 (6 bases each). The CDR3 extends over 13 amino acids. V shed 5 bases and J shed 5 bases, with 12 bases lying between them. Germline CDR1 is SGHTA and CDR2 is FQGNSA. This CDR3 reads CASSRRGEETQYF. The CDR3 DNA reads as TGTGCCAGCAGCAGAAGGGGGGAGGAGACCCAGTACTTC.

The chain carries TRBV25-1 and TRBJ1-1, with D unresolved. The CDR3 sequence is 13 residues long. Per germline, CDR1 MGHDK and CDR2 SYGVNS. With 1 base removed from V and 1 base from J, the gap between germline ends came to 4 bases. The CDR3 sequence is CASSEWGNTEAFF. CDR3 coding DNA: TGTGCCAGCAGTGAATGGGGGAACACTGAAGCTTTCTTT. The variable domain in full, completed from reference TRBV25-1 and TRBJ1-1, reads EADIYQTPRYLVIGTGKKITLECSQTMGHDKMYWYQQDPGMELHLIHYSYGVNSTEKGDLSSESTVSRIRTEHFPLTLESARPSHTSQYLCASSEWGNTEAFFGQGTRLTVV.

The chain recombines TRBV28 with TRBJ1-2; D unresolved. Germline V gene sequence: CDR1 MDHEN, CDR2 SYDVKM. The V gene lost 3 bases and the J gene lost 3 bases, with 8 bases spanning the gap. CDR3 length: 13 amino acids. CDR3 loop: CASSFTGDYGYTF. As DNA, the CDR3 is TGTGCCAGCAGTTTCACCGGGGACTATGGCTACACCTTC.

The chain recombines TRBV7-9 with TRBJ2-6; 8 nucleotides line up with TRBD1. With V trimmed by 1 base and J by 0 bases, 8 bases remained unmatched. Germline assignment: CDR1 SEHNR and CDR2 FQNEAQ (reference sequence). CDR3 length: 19 amino acids. DNA of the CDR3: TGTGCCAGCAGCTTAGGGAGACCAGGGGGCTTCTCTGGGGCCAACGTCCTGACTTTC. It is translated as CASSLGRPGGFSGANVLTF.

V is TRBV12-5 and J is TRBJ1-5; D is undetermined. V was shortened by 0 bases and J by 5 bases, with 5 bases between the two germline ends. This CDR3 is 13 amino acids long. Germline CDR1 is LGHNT and CDR2 is FRNRAP. The CDR3 region has the DNA TGTGCTAGTGGTTTGGTTGGTCATCAGCCCCAGCATTTT. This translates into CASGLVGHQPQHF.

V and J are TRBV7-2 and TRBJ2-2; perhaps TRBD1 as D (5 bases). The CDR3 runs to 15 residues. Trimming left V 2 bases short and J 4 bases short, with 11 bases between. Germline V gives CDR1 SGHTA, CDR2 FQGNSA. As DNA, the CDR3 is TGTGCCAGCAGCTTATTCCTCCAGGGCACCGGGGAGCTGTTTTTT. It encodes CASSLFLQGTGELFF.

The chain carries TRBV2 and TRBJ1-4; no definite D call. Between the trimmed V and J ends, which lost 7 bases and 5 bases, there was a span of 14 bases. The CDR3 has 14 amino acids. The V gene's germline CDR1 is SNHLY and CDR2 FYNNEI. CDR3 region: CASTLSAGNEKLFF. Written as DNA, the CDR3 is TGTGCCAGCACCCTAAGCGCCGGGAATGAAAAACTGTTTTTT.

The chain has TRBV7-2 and TRBJ2-2; no reliable D call. Trimming stripped 1 base from V and 7 bases from J, with 4 bases between. The V gene's germline CDR1 is SGHTA and CDR2 FQGNSA. The CDR3 is 12 amino acids. Here the CDR3 reads CASSLDIGELFF. The DNA for the CDR3 is TGTGCCAGCAGCTTAGATATCGGGGAGCTGTTTTTT.

This clone was recorded only once. The V and J genes are TRBV13 and TRBJ1-4, with D hard to call. Looked up from germline, CDR1 is PRHDT and CDR2 is FYEKMQ (reference sequence). The V end was cut by 1 base, the J end by 2 bases, with 11 bases between. CDR3 length equals 16 residues. CDR3 amino acids: CASSLAVRATNEKLFF. The CDR3 DNA sequence: TGTGCCAGCAGCTTAGCTGTGAGGGCGACTAATGAAAAACTGTTTTTT.

The CDR3: CATSIWGGTEAFF. Here the CDR3 DNA reads TGTGCCACCAGCATCTGGGGTGGCACTGAAGCTTTCTTT. The chain couples TRBV15 to TRBJ1-1; D remains ambiguous. Looked up from germline, CDR1 is LNHNV and CDR2 is YYDKDF (reference sequence). V was shortened by 4 bases and J by 4 bases, with 10 bases between the two germline ends. The CDR3 covers 13 residues. The variable domain in full, with the rest retrieved from reference TRBV15 and TRBJ1-1, is DAMVIQNPRYQVTQFGKPVTLSCSQTLNHNVMYWYQQKSSQAPKLLFHYYDKDFNNEADTPDNFQSRRPNTSFCFLDIRSPGLGDTAMYLCATSIWGGTEAFFGQGTRLTVV.

V usage is TRBV6-4 and J usage is TRBJ1-5; 10 bases map to TRBD1. V lost 1 base to trimming and J lost 6 bases; unmatched junction nucleotides: 6. CDR1 and CDR2 from the germline V gene are MRHNA and SNTAGT. The CDR3 runs 16 residues. CDR3 in DNA: TGTGCCAGCAGTGACTTCGACAGGGGGCTGTTTCAGCCCCAGCATTTT. Its protein is CASSDFDRGLFQPQHF.

The CDR3 sequence: CAIEKDRGTGELFF. The CDR3 region has the DNA TGTGCCATTGAGAAAGACAGGGGTACCGGGGAGCTGTTTTTT. This chain joins TRBV19 and TRBJ2-2, with 8 bases matching TRBD1. The CDR3 sequence is 14 residues long. V was clipped by 10 bases and J by 5 bases; unmatched bases: 9. Germline-derived CDR1 and CDR2 are LNHDA and SQIVND (reference sequence). The full variable domain, rest sourced from reference TRBV19 and TRBJ2-2, is DGGITQSPKYLFRKEGQNVTLSCEQNLNHDAMYWYRQDPGQGLRLIYYSQIVNDFQKGDIAEGYSVSREKKESFPLTVTSAQKNPTAFYLCAIEKDRGTGELFFGEGSRLTVL.

V usage is TRBV5-1 and J usage is TRBJ2-7; 9 nucleotides line up with TRBD1. The CDR3 is 15 residues long. Germline V gene lookup returns CDR1 SGHRS and CDR2 YFSETQ. Trimming at V came to 5 bases and at J to 5 bases, leaving 11 bases not matched to a gene. CDR3 sequence: CASRQIQGATDEQYF. The CDR3 DNA reads as TGCGCCAGCAGACAAATACAGGGGGCCACCGACGAGCAGTACTTC.

This chain connects TRBV15 to TRBJ2-5; D gene ambiguous. V gave up 4 bases and J gave up 7 bases, with 10 bases separating them. The germline CDR1 and CDR2 sequences are LNHNV and YYDKDF (reference sequence). CDR3 length: 12 residues. DNA for the CDR3: TGTGCCACCAGCACCCTGGAAGGGACCCAGTACTTC. Translating gives CATSTLEGTQYF.

V gene TRBV4-2 combines with J gene TRBJ1-1; D perhaps matches TRBD1 (5 bases). This CDR3 is built from 17 residues. Germline V lookup: CDR1 LGHNA, CDR2 YNFKEQ. V was clipped by 4 bases and J by 3 bases, with 21 bases between them. CDR3 in DNA: TGTGCCAGCAGCCCGGGACCGACGGCTGGGTGGGACACTGAAGCTTTCTTT. This gives the protein CASSPGPTAGWDTEAFF.

The chain couples TRBV19 to TRBJ2-1, with TRBD2 matching 10 bases. Germline CDR1 and CDR2: LNHDA and SQIVND (reference sequence). The V and J ends lost 3 bases and 4 bases, in that order; junction bases with no gene match: 6. This CDR3 contains 16 residues. The DNA for the CDR3 is TGTGCCAGTAGTATGTTCTCTAGCGGGAGTTACAATGAGCAGTTCTTC. Amino acids: CASSMFSSGSYNEQFF.

The rearrangement links TRBV5-1 to TRBJ1-4; D unclear. V was clipped by 0 bases and J by 0 bases, with 6 bases between them. Germline CDR1 is SGHRS and CDR2 is YFSETQ. The CDR3 consists of 15 residues. The CDR3 protein is CASSLEGATNEKLFF. DNA of the CDR3: TGCGCCAGCAGCTTGGAGGGCGCAACTAATGAAAAACTGTTTTTT. Combining the CDR3 with reference TRBV5-1 and TRBJ1-4 gives the whole variable domain KAGVTQTPRYLIKTRGQQVTLSCSPISGHRSVSWYQQTPGQGLQFLFEYFSETQRNKGNFPGRFSGRQFSNSRSEMNVSTLELGDSALYLCASSLEGATNEKLFFGSGTQLSVL.

V and J are TRBV27 and TRBJ2-2, with no clear D. CDR1 is MNHEY, CDR2 SMNVEV, per germline (reference sequence). The length of the CDR3 is 14 residues. V lost 3 bases and J 2 bases, leaving 7 bases between the germline ends. CDR3 protein: CASSFTANTGELFF. In nucleotides, the CDR3 is TGTGCCAGCAGTTTCACAGCCAACACCGGGGAGCTGTTTTTT.

The chain recombines TRBV18 with TRBJ1-3; tentatively, D is TRBD1 (5 bases). This CDR3 is 14 amino acids long. V shed 6 bases and J shed 4 bases, with 13 bases lying between them. Germline CDR1 and CDR2: KGHSH and LQKENI. The CDR3 DNA sequence: TGTGCCAGCTCGTCTGCTTGGGGCGGAAACACCATATATTTT. Translated: CASSSAWGGNTIYF.

The chain links TRBV30 to TRBJ2-5; possibly TRBD2 for D (5 bases). This CDR3 contains 12 residues. From germline, CDR1 is GTSNPN and CDR2 SVGIG (reference sequence). V was shortened by 2 bases and J by 1 base, with 5 bases between the two germline ends. CDR3 in amino acids: CAWSLAQETQYF. The DNA for the CDR3 is TGTGCCTGGAGTCTAGCCCAAGAGACCCAGTACTTC.

The V call is TRBV7-7, the J call TRBJ2-3; TRBD2 might be the D (6 bases). The V end lost 5 bases, the J end lost 6 bases, and 18 bases lay between the germline ends. Germline V gives CDR1 SSHAT, CDR2 FNYEAQ (reference sequence). The CDR3 runs 15 residues. CDR3: CASSDNPSLADTQYF. In nucleotides, the CDR3 is TGTGCCAGCAGCGATAACCCATCACTAGCTGATACGCAGTATTTT.

The chain joins TRBV7-6 to TRBJ2-1; D gene uncertain. The CDR3 has 12 amino acids. V dropped 1 base and J dropped 4 bases, with 2 bases sitting between them. The germline gives CDR1 SGHVS, CDR2 FNYEAQ. This CDR3 is CASSLGYNEQFF. The CDR3 DNA sequence: TGTGCCAGCAGCTTAGGGTACAATGAGCAGTTCTTC.

This chain connects TRBV5-6 to TRBJ2-3; D remains ambiguous. V lost 1 base, J lost 4 bases, and 19 bases lay in between. Germline V gene sequence: CDR1 SGHDT, CDR2 YYEEEE. CDR3 length equals 17 residues. CDR3 in amino acids: CASSLNAMVSWADTQYF. In nucleotides, the CDR3 is TGTGCCAGCAGCTTGAACGCTATGGTATCCTGGGCAGATACGCAGTATTTT. Full variable domain (missing parts from reference TRBV5-6 and TRBJ2-3): DAGVTQSPTHLIKTRGQQVTLRCSPKSGHDTVSWYQQALGQGPQFIFQYYEEEERQRGNFPDRFSGHQFPNYSSELNVNALLLGDSALYLCASSLNAMVSWADTQYFGPGTRLTVL.

This clone was counted a few times. V usage is TRBV14 and J usage is TRBJ2-2; 8 nucleotides line up with TRBD2. The CDR3 sequence is 19 residues long. V was pared by 4 bases and J by 3 bases, with 16 bases of the junction left unmatched. Germline loops: CDR1 SGHDN, CDR2 FVKESK. The CDR3 DNA reads TGTGCCAGCAGCCGGGACTCGGGACTTCAGCGGGAGTACACCGGGGAGCTGTTTTTT. Its translation: CASSRDSGLQREYTGELFF.

The genes are TRBV11-3 and TRBJ2-5; TRBD2 matches 8 bases. This CDR3 region has 15 residues. From germline, CDR1 is SGHNT and CDR2 YENEEA. J lost 2 bases, V lost 3 bases, and 5 bases had no gene match. This CDR3 reads CASSFLSGSQETQYF. As DNA, the CDR3 is TGTGCCAGCAGCTTTCTCAGCGGGAGTCAAGAGACCCAGTACTTC.